This T cell receptor (beta chain) was sequenced for a study of blood T cell repertoires in COVID-19. The CDR3 runs 15 residues. Germline trimming cut 1 base from V and 5 bases from J; bases unmatched to any gene: 2. Germline CDR1 reads LGHNA; CDR2 reads YNFKEQ. In the original analysis: By means of reference gene primer amplification, nucleated cell counts were estimated. Clones were sequenced by immunoSEQ multiplex PCR, and TCRdb holds only the in-frame ones, with some missing. Clonal size and the V and J genes are those of that table, whereas D and trimming came from the DNA. The sample lists around 220,000 clones, around 86% occurring once.

The rearrangement links TRBV4-2 to TRBJ1-5, with TRBD1 identical over 10 bases. The sequencing input was peripheral blood. This TCR derives from a woman of 80 years or more with COVID-19, enrolled during active disease. The CDR3 sequence: CASSQGGQGDQPQHF. CDR3 in DNA: TGTGCCAGCAGCCAAGGAGGACAGGGGGATCAGCCCCAGCATTTT.